This T cell receptor beta chain was captured in a study of blood T cell repertoires in COVID-19. The overall study: The cDNA or gDNA used as material had been derived from T cells, B-cell-depleted T cells, or PBMCs.

Individuals drawn from 24 US areas were about 18 to 89 years old. CDR1 and CDR2 (germline): GTSNPN, SVGIG (reference sequence). V lost 5 bases to trimming and J lost 6 bases; unmatched junction nucleotides: 5. This CDR3 has 13 amino acids. Libraries were prepared by immunoSEQ multiplex PCR; TCRdb keeps only in-frame clonotypes and omits some of them. The sample records fewer than 200,000 clones, 88% being singletons. Material for sequencing was PBMCs or T cells enriched from blood (not recorded which). The source of this sequence is a woman under 30 who had recovered from COVID-19. This chain connects TRBV30 to TRBJ1-4, with 8 positions matching TRBD1. This CDR3 reads CAWGGTGDEKLFF. The CDR3 region has the DNA TGTGCCTGGGGGGGGACAGGTGATGAAAAACTGTTTTTT.